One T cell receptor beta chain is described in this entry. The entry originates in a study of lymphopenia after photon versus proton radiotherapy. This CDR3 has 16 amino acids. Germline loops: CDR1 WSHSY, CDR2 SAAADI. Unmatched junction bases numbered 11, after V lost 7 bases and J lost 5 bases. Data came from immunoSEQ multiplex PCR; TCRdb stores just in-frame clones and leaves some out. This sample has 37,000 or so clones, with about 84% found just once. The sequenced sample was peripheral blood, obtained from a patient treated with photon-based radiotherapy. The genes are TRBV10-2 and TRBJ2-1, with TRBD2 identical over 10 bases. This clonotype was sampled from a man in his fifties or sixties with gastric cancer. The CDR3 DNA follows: TGCGCCAGCACCTCCTTTGGGAGCGGGAGGGACAATGAGCAGTTCTTC. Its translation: CASTSFGSGRDNEQFF.